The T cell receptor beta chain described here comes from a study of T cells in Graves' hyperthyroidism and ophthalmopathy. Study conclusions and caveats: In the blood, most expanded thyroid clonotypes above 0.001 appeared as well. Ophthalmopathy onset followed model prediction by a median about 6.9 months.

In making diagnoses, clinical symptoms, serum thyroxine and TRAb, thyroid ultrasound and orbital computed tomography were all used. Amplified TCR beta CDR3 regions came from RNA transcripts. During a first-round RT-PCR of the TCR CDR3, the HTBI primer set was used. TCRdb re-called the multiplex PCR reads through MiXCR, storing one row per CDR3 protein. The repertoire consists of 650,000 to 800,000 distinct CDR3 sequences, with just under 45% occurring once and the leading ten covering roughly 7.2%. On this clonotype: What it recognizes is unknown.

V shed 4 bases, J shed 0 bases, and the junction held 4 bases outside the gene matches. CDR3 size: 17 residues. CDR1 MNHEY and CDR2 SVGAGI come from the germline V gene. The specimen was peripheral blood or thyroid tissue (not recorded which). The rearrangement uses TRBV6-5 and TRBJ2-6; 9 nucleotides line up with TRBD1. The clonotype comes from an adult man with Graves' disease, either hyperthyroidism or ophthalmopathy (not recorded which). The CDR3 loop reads CASSLGTGSSGANVLTF. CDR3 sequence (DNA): TGTGCCAGCAGTTTAGGGACAGGGTCCTCTGGGGCCAACGTCCTGACTTTC.